This paragraph covers one T cell receptor beta chain sequence. The CDR3 totals 14 residues. V was pared by 5 bases and J by 3 bases, with 16 bases between. CDR1 is DFQATT and CDR2 is SNEGSKA in the germline V gene (reference sequence). TCRdb independently ran MiXCR on the RT-PCR reads; one entry per CDR3 protein. The sample includes more than 550,000 distinct CDR3 sequences, over 12% seen only once; the top ten take 3.6%. V gene TRBV20-1 combines with J gene TRBJ1-1; no clear D. Sequenced material: memory CD4+ T cells from blood. This sequence was found in a female donor in good health, serving as a healthy control. The CDR3 nucleotides read TGCAGTGCTGCTCCGGAACTGGGGTACACTGAAGCTTTCTTT. Its protein product is CSAAPELGYTEAFF.